Listed here are 31 T cell receptor beta chains from one sample, sequenced in a study of monozygotic twins with inflammatory bowel disease. After re-calling the 5' RACE reads, TCRdb lists one entry per CDR3 protein, DNA absent. Its table records under 350,000 distinct CDR3 sequences. Sequenced material: blood. The source of these receptors is a human donor with ulcerative colitis or Crohn's disease, or a healthy co-twin of an affected twin (not recorded which).

This chain connects TRBV2 to TRBJ2-5; TCRdb reports TRBD1, a call that lacks DNA to check it against. CDR1 SNHLY and CDR2 FYNNEI come from the germline V gene. The CDR3 is 16 amino acids. The CDR3 is CASSELGQLVQETQYF. The variable domain in full, completed from reference TRBV2 and TRBJ2-5, reads EPEVTQTPSHQVTQMGQEVILRCVPISNHLYFYWYRQILGQKVEFLVSFYNNEISEKSEIFDDQFSVERPDGSNFTLKIRSTKLEDSAMYFCASSELGQLVQETQYFGPGTRLLVL.

J is TRBJ2-2 and V is TRBV3-1; there is no DNA to check the TCRdb D call of TRBD1. The CDR3 spans 14 residues. Germline V CDR1 and CDR2: LGHDT, YNNKEL (reference sequence). Here the CDR3 reads CASSQGQSTGELFF.

V gene TRBV4-3 combines with J gene TRBJ1-4. CDR1 LGHNA and CDR2 YSLEER come from the germline V gene. The CDR3 is 11 amino acids. The CDR3 loop is CASSQAQKLFF.

V is TRBV19 and J is TRBJ2-1; absent DNA, TCRdb's TRBD2 call cannot be checked. The CDR3 sequence is 17 residues long. Germline V lookup: CDR1 LNHDA, CDR2 SQIVND (reference sequence). CDR3: CASSRAPASGTDNEQFF.

The genes are TRBV30 and TRBJ2-7; TCRdb reports TRBD2, a call that lacks DNA to check it against. CDR3 length: 12 amino acids. Germline CDR1 reads GTSNPN; CDR2 reads SVGIG (reference sequence). Here the CDR3 reads CALEVLAGEQYF. Full variable domain (outside the CDR3, taken from reference TRBV30 and TRBJ2-7): SQTIHQWPATLVQPVGSPLSLECTVEGTSNPNLYWYRQAAGRGLQLLFYSVGIGQISSEVPQNLSASRPQDRQFILSSKKLLLSDSGFYLCALEVLAGEQYFGPGTRLTVT.

The CDR3: CASSLAFGGAIDTQYF. The chain employs TRBV7-2 and TRBJ2-3; the D call from TCRdb, TRBD1, cannot be confirmed without DNA. The CDR3 is 16 amino acids. Per the germline V gene, CDR1 is SGHTA and CDR2 is FQGNSA.

The CDR3 spells CASSSDLRELFF. The chain links TRBV28 to TRBJ2-2. This CDR3 region has 12 residues. Germline loops: CDR1 MDHEN, CDR2 SYDVKM.

The chain joins TRBV18 to TRBJ1-2; TCRdb reports TRBD1, a call that lacks DNA to check it against. CDR3 length equals 15 residues. Germline CDR1 and CDR2: KGHSH and LQKENI. The CDR3: CASSPDPGRGYGYTF.

J is TRBJ2-2 and V is TRBV7-2. The V gene's germline CDR1 is SGHTA and CDR2 FQGNSA. The CDR3 consists of 12 residues. Here the CDR3 reads CASTKGAGELFF.

The rearrangement joins TRBV20-1 to TRBJ2-7; TCRdb's D call of TRBD2 is untestable without DNA. Germline V lookup: CDR1 DFQATT, CDR2 SNEGSKA (reference sequence). The length of the CDR3 is 14 residues. The CDR3 loop reads CSALLAGGSDEQYF.

The chain couples TRBV6-4 to TRBJ2-1; TCRdb indicates TRBD2, and absent DNA this call remains unverified. The germline V gene has CDR1 MRHNA and CDR2 SNTAGT. The CDR3 is made up of 13 amino acids. The CDR3 loop reads CASSDSPGLEQFF.

The chain employs TRBV5-1 and TRBJ2-1; TCRdb proposes TRBD2, but this gene call is untestable without DNA. CDR3 size: 20 residues. Germline CDR1 reads SGHRS; CDR2 reads YFSETQ. CDR3 sequence: CAGSLLTGGPSMSSNSEQFF.

V is TRBV29-1 and J is TRBJ2-2; checking the TCRdb D call of TRBD1 is not possible without DNA. Germline V lookup: CDR1 SQVTM, CDR2 ANQGSEA. The CDR3 is made up of 13 amino acids. The CDR3 spells CSVRRGKGGELFF.

The chain combines TRBV28 with TRBJ2-7; TCRdb proposes TRBD1, but this gene call is untestable without DNA. CDR3 length: 15 amino acids. Germline-derived CDR1 and CDR2 are MDHEN and SYDVKM. This CDR3 reads CASSFSGTGSYEQYF.

The rearrangement joins TRBV12-3 or TRBV12-4 to TRBJ2-3; TCRdb reports TRBD2, a call that lacks DNA to check it against. The CDR3 is 15 amino acids. The chain's CDR3 is CASNRLAGGTDTQYF.

The V gene is TRBV9, the J gene TRBJ2-5; TCRdb indicates TRBD2, and absent DNA this call remains unverified. The CDR3 extends over 15 amino acids. CDR1 and CDR2 from the germline V gene are SGDLS and YYNGEE. CDR3 loop: CASSPVSGRVETQYF.

This chain links TRBV13 with TRBJ1-1. This CDR3 contains 16 residues. CDR1 is PRHDT and CDR2 is FYEKMQ in the germline V gene (reference sequence). The CDR3 sequence: CASSLFEGRMNTEAFF.

This chain joins TRBV6-5 and TRBJ2-7; TCRdb proposes TRBD1, but this gene call is untestable without DNA. Germline CDR1 and CDR2: MNHEY and SVGAGI. This CDR3 has 14 amino acids. CDR3: CASSYLQGSYEQYF.

The chain couples TRBV7-2 to TRBJ2-1; TCRdb reports TRBD2, a call that lacks DNA to check it against. The CDR3 runs 16 residues. Germline CDR1 is SGHTA and CDR2 is FQGNSA. The CDR3 protein is CASSFRTSGANNEQFF.

V and J are TRBV20-1 and TRBJ1-5; as DNA is missing, the TRBD1 call by TCRdb cannot be tested. Germline values: CDR1 DFQATT, CDR2 SNEGSKA (reference sequence). This CDR3 is built from 16 residues. CDR3 protein: CSANGDRRTKNQPQHF.

This chain uses TRBV20-1 with TRBJ2-5. The CDR3 is 12 amino acids. CDR1 is DFQATT and CDR2 is SNEGSKA in the germline V gene (reference sequence). The CDR3 reads CSAPILEETQYF.

The chain links TRBV20-1 to TRBJ2-2. This CDR3 contains 14 residues. Germline V gene sequence: CDR1 DFQATT, CDR2 SNEGSKA (reference sequence). The CDR3 sequence: CSARGQTDAGELFF.

The CDR3 protein is CASIGFNKAQNTEAFF. The chain employs TRBV19 and TRBJ1-1. The CDR3 is made up of 16 amino acids. From germline, CDR1 is LNHDA and CDR2 SQIVND (reference sequence). The full variable domain, rest sourced from reference TRBV19 and TRBJ1-1, is DGGITQSPKYLFRKEGQNVTLSCEQNLNHDAMYWYRQDPGQGLRLIYYSQIVNDFQKGDIAEGYSVSREKKESFPLTVTSAQKNPTAFYLCASIGFNKAQNTEAFFGQGTRLTVV.

The chain links TRBV18 to TRBJ1-1; TCRdb outputs TRBD1, but without DNA this stays unchecked. From germline, CDR1 is KGHSH and CDR2 LQKENI. The CDR3 contains 12 residues. The CDR3 loop is CASSPKQGYGFF.

The chain is built from TRBV9 and TRBJ2-2; TCRdb indicates TRBD1, and absent DNA this call remains unverified. Germline V gene data show CDR1 as SGDLS and CDR2 as YYNGEE. The CDR3 contains 18 residues. CDR3 sequence: CASSVATVWAPGTGELFF.

The V and J genes are TRBV30 and TRBJ2-3. Germline V lookup: CDR1 GTSNPN, CDR2 SVGIG (reference sequence). The CDR3 length is 14 residues. The CDR3 loop is CAWSVGANTDTQYF.

This sequence joins TRBV12-3 or TRBV12-4 and TRBJ2-3. This CDR3 is built from 13 residues. CDR3 residues: CASRRRGKDTQYF.

The chain uses TRBV7-2 and TRBJ2-7. This CDR3 is built from 15 residues. The germline CDR1 and CDR2 sequences are SGHTA and FQGNSA. The CDR3 is CASSLVMRGDYEQYF.

The chain links TRBV5-1 to TRBJ2-7; without DNA, the TCRdb call of TRBD1 cannot be checked. The CDR3 is 14 residues long. From germline, CDR1 is SGHRS and CDR2 YFSETQ. Here the CDR3 reads CASSLFPGNYEQYF.

The J gene is TRBJ2-2, the V gene TRBV19; there is no DNA to check the TCRdb D call of TRBD1. The CDR3 length is 14 residues. The germline gives CDR1 LNHDA, CDR2 SQIVND (reference sequence). CDR3 protein: CAKNRDMNTGELFF.

The chain links TRBV7-9 to TRBJ2-7. Germline V lookup: CDR1 SEHNR, CDR2 FQNEAQ (reference sequence). CDR3 size: 16 residues. CDR3 sequence reads: CASSLTHGQPPYRLYF.